The rows below give T cell receptor beta chains drawn from one sample of a study of T cells in Graves' hyperthyroidism and ophthalmopathy. TCRdb itself ran the multiplex PCR reads through MiXCR, one entry per CDR3 protein. The sample holds 300,000 or so distinct CDR3 sequences; roughly a fifth are singletons and the top ten take around half. Specimen: blood. These receptors all stem from a woman between 45 and 65 years old with Graves' hyperthyroidism. Both conserved end residues are part of each CDR3. Each record gives: J gene, V gene, D gene, clone size, CDR3 DNA, CDR3 protein. A D gene is named only where the DNA matches it firmly. Clone size, where shown, is once, few, many, or a class for clones that have expanded.

>TRBJ2-3|TRBV3-1|TRBD2|many
TGTGCCAGCAGTCGACTAGCGGGGACCACAGATACGCAGTATTTT
CASSRLAGTTDTQYF
>TRBJ2-7|TRBV4-1|-|many
TGCGCCAGCAGCCAAGATCCTGGCAGGGAAAGGCAGTACTTC
CASSQDPGRERQYF
>TRBJ2-1|TRBV20-1|TRBD2|many
TGCAGTGCTAGGGGTAGGGAGGGCTACAATGAGCAGTTCTTC
CSARGREGYNEQFF
>TRBJ1-1|TRBV3-1|-|many
TGTGCCAGCAGCCAAGATCCAGGGAAGACTGAAGCTTTCTTT
CASSQDPGKTEAFF
>TRBJ2-5|TRBV28|-|many
TGTGCCAGCAGTTTATCTGCGGGATGGTCCTCAGGAGAGACCCAGTACTTC
CASSLSAGWSSGETQYF
>TRBJ2-7|TRBV7-9|-|many
TGTGCCAGCAGCTTACCCCCCTCCTACGAGCAGTACTTC
CASSLPPSYEQYF
>TRBJ1-2|TRBV2|-|many
TGTGCCAGCAGGGACGGTGGGCATGGCTACACCTTC
CASRDGGHGYTF
>TRBJ1-4|TRBV6-1|TRBD1|-
TGTGCCAGCACCAACGCCCGGGACAGGTATAATGAAAAACTGTTTTTT
CASTNARDRYNEKLFF
>TRBJ1-5|TRBV2|TRBD1|many
TGTGCCAGCAGTTATACAGGGGGAAGCCAGCCCCAGCATTTT
CASSYTGGSQPQHF
>TRBJ2-5|TRBV2|TRBD1|many
TGTGCCAGCACCCCACAGGGGGCGCGGGAGACCCAGTACTTC
CASTPQGARETQYF
>TRBJ2-1|TRBV29-1|-|few
TGCAGCGTTGATTTTAGCGGAGAAAGGGGGTACAATGAGCAGTTCTTC
CSVDFSGERGYNEQFF
>TRBJ2-3|TRBV7-3|TRBD1|many
TGTGCCAGCAGCTTAGGGACAGGCACAGATACGCAGTATTTT
CASSLGTGTDTQYF
>TRBJ2-2|TRBV19|TRBD2|few
TGTGCCAGTAGTATACGGGAGGCCACCGGGGAGCTGTTTTTT
CASSIREATGELFF
>TRBJ2-5|TRBV9|TRBD1|many
TGTGCCAGCAGCCCCCGACAGGGGCGTGGGCAAGAGACCCAGTACTTC
CASSPRQGRGQETQYF
>TRBJ2-3|TRBV4-2|-|many
TGTGCCAGCAGCCAAGATGAGGGCCAAGGGGATACGCAGTATTTT
CASSQDEGQGDTQYF
>TRBJ2-3|TRBV4-1|-|many
TGCGCCAGCAGTACAGGGAACACAGATACGCAGTATTTT
CASSTGNTDTQYF
>TRBJ2-2|TRBV9|-|-
TGTGCCAGCAGCCCCCGGTCCGGGGAGAACACCGGGGAGCTGTTTTTT
CASSPRSGENTGELFF
>TRBJ2-5|TRBV28|-|-
TGTGCCAGCAGTTTAAGCTACGCAGCTATGCAAGAGACCCAGTACTTC
CASSLSYAAMQETQYF
>TRBJ2-7|TRBV2|-|many
TGTGCCAGCAGGGATGACAGATACGAGCAGTACTTC
CASRDDRYEQYF
>TRBJ2-3|TRBV12-3/TRBV12-4|-|many
TGTGCCAGCAGTTTTAGGGGCAGAGATACGCAGTATTTT
CASSFRGRDTQYF
>TRBJ1-1|TRBV30|-|many
TGTGCCTGGAGACCGGGGGTCACTGAAGCTTTCTTT
CAWRPGVTEAFF
>TRBJ2-7|TRBV12-3/TRBV12-4|TRBD1|few
TGTGCCAGCAGCTGGGGGACAGGGGGCTACGAGCAGTACTTC
CASSWGTGGYEQYF
>TRBJ2-2|TRBV2|TRBD1|many
TGTGCCAGCAGAGGACAGGGAGCGAACACCGGGGAGCTGTTTTTT
CASRGQGANTGELFF
>TRBJ1-1|TRBV29-1|-|few
TGCAGCGTCGCCATGATTCGGGGAGCTGAAGCTTTCTTT
CSVAMIRGAEAFF
>TRBJ1-4|TRBV7-9|-|many
TGTGCCAGCAGCTTAGGGCAGGGTGCTGAAAAACTGTTTTTT
CASSLGQGAEKLFF
>TRBJ1-2|TRBV28|-|few
TGTGCCAGCAGTTTATGGGGGGACAACAACTATGGCTACACCTTC
CASSLWGDNNYGYTF
>TRBJ2-1|TRBV7-2|TRBD2|-
TGTGCCAGCAGCTTAAAAGGGTTTGGTCTAGCGGTTTTCTCCTACAATGAGCAGTTCTTC
CASSLKGFGLAVFSYNEQFF
>TRBJ1-4|TRBV28|-|-
TGTGCCGGAAGAGGGACCGCAACTAATGAAAAACTGTTTTTT
CAGRGTATNEKLFF
>TRBJ2-5|TRBV30|-|many
TGTGCCTGGCTCTTGGGGGGTCCTCGGGGGGAGACCCAGTACTTC
CAWLLGGPRGETQYF
>TRBJ1-6|TRBV5-1|-|many
TGCGCCAGCAGCTTGGAGTATGGCCGCGACTCACCCCTCCACTTT
CASSLEYGRDSPLHF
>TRBJ2-7|TRBV6-6|-|-
TGTGCCAGCAGTTACCCCCGGTCAGGGTCCTACGAGCAGTACTTC
CASSYPRSGSYEQYF
>TRBJ1-6|TRBV30|TRBD1|-
TGTGCCTGGATGCCGGACAGGGGCAATTCACCCCTCCACTTT
CAWMPDRGNSPLHF
>TRBJ2-1|TRBV7-9|-|-
TGTGCCAGCAGCTTTAGCTCCTTTTACAATGAGCAGTTCTTC
CASSFSSFYNEQFF
>TRBJ2-3|TRBV20-1|TRBD2|many
TGCAGTGCTAGCGGGAGGACTAGCGGGAGTTGGGGCACAGATACGCAGTATTTT
CSASGRTSGSWGTDTQYF
>TRBJ2-6|TRBV11-3|TRBD1|many
TGTGCCAGCAGCTTTAGACCCTGGACAGGGGGCGCGTCGAACTCTGGGGCCAACGTCCTGACTTTC
CASSFRPWTGGASNSGANVLTF
>TRBJ1-5|TRBV20-1|-|-
TGCAGTGCTAGAGATCAAAGAGTCTCTAGCAATCAGCCCCAGCATTTT
CSARDQRVSSNQPQHF
>TRBJ1-4|TRBV2|-|-
TGTGCCAGCACCCACGACGGGGGGTTTGCTACTAATGAAAAACTGTTTTTT
CASTHDGGFATNEKLFF
>TRBJ2-5|TRBV9|-|-
TGTGCCAGCAGCGTAGGGCTAGCGTCTCAAGAGACCCAGTACTTC
CASSVGLASQETQYF
>TRBJ1-1|TRBV2|-|many
TGTGCCATCGCTAAACAGGGGAACACTGAAGCTTTCTTT
CAIAKQGNTEAFF
>TRBJ2-5|TRBV2|TRBD1|-
TGTGCCAGAAGCCTCCGGGACAGGGGGCTGGAGACCCAGTACTTC
CARSLRDRGLETQYF
>TRBJ2-5|TRBV2|-|-
TGTGCCAGCAGTGAGGGGGTATCGGCCAAAGAGACCCAGTACTTC
CASSEGVSAKETQYF